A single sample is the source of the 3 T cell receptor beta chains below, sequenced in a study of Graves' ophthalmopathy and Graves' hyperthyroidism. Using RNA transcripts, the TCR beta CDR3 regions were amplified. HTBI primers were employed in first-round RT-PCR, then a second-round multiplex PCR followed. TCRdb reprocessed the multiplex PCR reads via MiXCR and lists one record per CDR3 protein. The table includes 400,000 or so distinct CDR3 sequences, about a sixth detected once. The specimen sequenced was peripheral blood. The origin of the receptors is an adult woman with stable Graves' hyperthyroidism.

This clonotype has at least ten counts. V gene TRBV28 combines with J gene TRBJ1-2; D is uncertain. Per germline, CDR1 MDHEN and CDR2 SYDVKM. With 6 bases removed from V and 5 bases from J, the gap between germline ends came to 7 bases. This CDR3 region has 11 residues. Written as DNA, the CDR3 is TGTGCCAGCAGCACGAGATATGGCTACACCTTC. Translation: CASSTRYGYTF.

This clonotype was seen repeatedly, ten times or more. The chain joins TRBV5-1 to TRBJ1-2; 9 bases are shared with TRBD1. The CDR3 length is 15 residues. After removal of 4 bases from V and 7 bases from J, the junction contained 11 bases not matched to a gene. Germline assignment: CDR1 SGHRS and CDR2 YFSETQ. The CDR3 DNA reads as TGCGCCAGCAGCACCCGACAGGGGGTAGTGGGTGGCTACACCTTC. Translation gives CASSTRQGVVGGYTF.

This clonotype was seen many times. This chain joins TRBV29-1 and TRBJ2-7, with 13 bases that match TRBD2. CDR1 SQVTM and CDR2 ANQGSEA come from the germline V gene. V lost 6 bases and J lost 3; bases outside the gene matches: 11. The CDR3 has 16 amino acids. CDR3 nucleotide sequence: TGCAGCGTGGGGGGGACTAGCGGGGAGATATTCTACGAGCAGTACTTC. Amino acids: CSVGGTSGEIFYEQYF.